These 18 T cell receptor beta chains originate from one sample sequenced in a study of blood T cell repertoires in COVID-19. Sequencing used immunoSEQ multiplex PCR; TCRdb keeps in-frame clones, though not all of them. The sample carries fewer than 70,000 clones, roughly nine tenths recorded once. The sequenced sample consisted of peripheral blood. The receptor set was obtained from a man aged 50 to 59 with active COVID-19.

CDR3 in amino acids: CASSQIPGRGSTDTQYF. For the CDR3, the DNA is TGTGCCAGCAGCCAAATTCCAGGTAGGGGAAGCACAGATACGCAGTATTTT. This chain connects TRBV3-1 (or the pseudogene TRBV3-2) to TRBJ2-3; a weak D match, TRBD1 (5 bases). V dropped 2 bases and J dropped 0 bases, with 15 bases sitting between them. Germline V gene data show CDR1 as LGHDT and CDR2 as YNNKEL (reference sequence). The CDR3 is made up of 17 amino acids.

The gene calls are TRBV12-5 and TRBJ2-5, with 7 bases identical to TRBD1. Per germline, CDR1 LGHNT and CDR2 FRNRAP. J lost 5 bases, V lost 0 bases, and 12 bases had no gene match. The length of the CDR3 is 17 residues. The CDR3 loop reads CASGLVKGDRAVETQYF. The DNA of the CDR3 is TGTGCTAGTGGTTTGGTGAAAGGGGACAGAGCCGTCGAGACCCAGTACTTC. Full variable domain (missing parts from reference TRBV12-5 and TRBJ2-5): DARVTQTPRHKVTEMGQEVTMRCQPILGHNTVFWYRQTMMQGLELLAYFRNRAPLDDSGMPKDRFSAEMPDATLATLKIQPSEPRDSAVYFCASGLVKGDRAVETQYFGPGTRLLVL.

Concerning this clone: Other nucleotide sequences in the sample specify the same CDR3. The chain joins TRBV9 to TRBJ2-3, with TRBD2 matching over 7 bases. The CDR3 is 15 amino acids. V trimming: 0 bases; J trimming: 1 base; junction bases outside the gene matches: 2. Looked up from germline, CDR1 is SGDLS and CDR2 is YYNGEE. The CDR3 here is CASSVDSGGTDTQYF. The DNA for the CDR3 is TGTGCCAGCAGCGTAGACAGCGGGGGCACAGATACGCAGTATTTT.

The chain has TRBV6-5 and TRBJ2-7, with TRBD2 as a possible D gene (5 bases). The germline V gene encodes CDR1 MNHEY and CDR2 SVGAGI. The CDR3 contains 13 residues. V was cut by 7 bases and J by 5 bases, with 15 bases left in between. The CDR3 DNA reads TGTGCCAGCACGTCCCCTGGGAGCGACGAGCAGTACTTC. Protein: CASTSPGSDEQYF.

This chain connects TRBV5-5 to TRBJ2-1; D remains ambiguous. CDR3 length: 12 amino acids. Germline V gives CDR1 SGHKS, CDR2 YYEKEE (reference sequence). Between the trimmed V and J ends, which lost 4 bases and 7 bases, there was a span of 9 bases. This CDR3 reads CASSPVDNEQFF. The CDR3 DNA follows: TGTGCCAGCAGCCCCGTAGATAATGAGCAGTTCTTC.

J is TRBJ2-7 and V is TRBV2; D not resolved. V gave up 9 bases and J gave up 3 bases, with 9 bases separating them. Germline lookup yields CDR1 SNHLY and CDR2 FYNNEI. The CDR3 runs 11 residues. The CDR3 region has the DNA TGTGCCAGTCGCGAGAGCTACGAGCAGTACTTC. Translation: CASRESYEQYF.

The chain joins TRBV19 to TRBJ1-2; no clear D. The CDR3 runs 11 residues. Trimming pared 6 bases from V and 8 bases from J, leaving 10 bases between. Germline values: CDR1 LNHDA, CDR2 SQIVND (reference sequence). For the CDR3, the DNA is TGTGCCAGTAGAAGCGGGGTGGGCTACACCTTC. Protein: CASRSGVGYTF.

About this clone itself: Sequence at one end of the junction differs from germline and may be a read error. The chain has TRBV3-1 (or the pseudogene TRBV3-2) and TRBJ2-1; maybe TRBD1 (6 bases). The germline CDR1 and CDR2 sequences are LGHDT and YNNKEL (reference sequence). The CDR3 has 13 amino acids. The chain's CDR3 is CASSGTTHNFLVF. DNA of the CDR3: TGTGCCAGCAGCGGGACAACCCACAATTTTCTCGTCTTC.

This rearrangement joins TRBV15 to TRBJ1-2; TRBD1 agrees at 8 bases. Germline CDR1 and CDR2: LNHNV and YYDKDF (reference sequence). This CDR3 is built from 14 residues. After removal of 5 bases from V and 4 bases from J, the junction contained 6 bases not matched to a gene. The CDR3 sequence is CATSEDRDSYGYTF. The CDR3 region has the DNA TGTGCCACCAGCGAGGACAGGGACAGCTATGGCTACACCTTC. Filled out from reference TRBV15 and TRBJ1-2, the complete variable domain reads DAMVIQNPRYQVTQFGKPVTLSCSQTLNHNVMYWYQQKSSQAPKLLFHYYDKDFNNEADTPDNFQSRRPNTSFCFLDIRSPGLGDTAMYLCATSEDRDSYGYTFGSGTRLTVV.

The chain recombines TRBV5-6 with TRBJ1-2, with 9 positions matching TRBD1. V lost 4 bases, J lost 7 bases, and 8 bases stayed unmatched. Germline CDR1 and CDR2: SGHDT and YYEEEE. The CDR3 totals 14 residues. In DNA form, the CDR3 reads TGTGCCAGCAGCGGGGGACAGGGCCTGGGTGGCTACACCTTC. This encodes CASSGGQGLGGYTF.

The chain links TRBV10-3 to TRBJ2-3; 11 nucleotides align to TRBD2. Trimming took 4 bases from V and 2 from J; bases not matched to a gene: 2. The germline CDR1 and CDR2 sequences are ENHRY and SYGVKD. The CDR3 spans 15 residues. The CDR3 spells CAISVGLADTDTQYF. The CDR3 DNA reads TGTGCCATCAGTGTGGGACTAGCGGACACAGATACGCAGTATTTT.

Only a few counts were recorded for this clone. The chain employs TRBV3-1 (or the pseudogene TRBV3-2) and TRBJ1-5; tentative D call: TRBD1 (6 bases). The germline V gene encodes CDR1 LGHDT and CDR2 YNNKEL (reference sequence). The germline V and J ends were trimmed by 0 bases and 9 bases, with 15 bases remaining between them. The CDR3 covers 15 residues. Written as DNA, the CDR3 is TGTGCCAGCAGCCAAGATGCGGACAGCTCAAGGCCCCAGCATTTT. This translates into CASSQDADSSRPQHF.

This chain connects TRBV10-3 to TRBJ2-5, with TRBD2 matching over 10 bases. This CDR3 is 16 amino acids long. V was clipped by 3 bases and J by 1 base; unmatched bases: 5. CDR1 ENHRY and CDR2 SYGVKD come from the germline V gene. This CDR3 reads CAISEWPSGGQETQYF. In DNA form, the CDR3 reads TGTGCCATCAGTGAATGGCCTAGCGGGGGCCAAGAGACCCAGTACTTC.

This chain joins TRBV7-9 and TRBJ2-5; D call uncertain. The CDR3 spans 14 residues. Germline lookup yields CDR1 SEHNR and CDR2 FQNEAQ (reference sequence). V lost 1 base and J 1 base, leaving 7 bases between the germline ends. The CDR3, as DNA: TGTGCCAGCAGCTTAGGCCAGTTCCAAGAGACCCAGTACTTC. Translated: CASSLGQFQETQYF.

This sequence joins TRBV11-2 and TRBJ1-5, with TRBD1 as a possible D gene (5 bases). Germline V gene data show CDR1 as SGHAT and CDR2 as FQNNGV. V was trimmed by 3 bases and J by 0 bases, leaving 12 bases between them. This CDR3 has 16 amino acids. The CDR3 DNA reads TGTGCCAGCAGCTTCAGGGCAGACAATAGCAATCAGCCCCAGCATTTT. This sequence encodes CASSFRADNSNQPQHF.

In DNA form, the CDR3 reads TGCGCCAGCAGCCAAGGAACGGGGTTGGGCAGCAATCAGCCCCAGCATTTT. It encodes CASSQGTGLGSNQPQHF. This chain joins TRBV4-1 and TRBJ1-5; no clear D. The germline V and J ends were trimmed by 1 base and 1 base, with 14 bases remaining between them. CDR1 MGHRA and CDR2 YSYEKL come from the germline V gene. The CDR3 is made up of 17 amino acids.

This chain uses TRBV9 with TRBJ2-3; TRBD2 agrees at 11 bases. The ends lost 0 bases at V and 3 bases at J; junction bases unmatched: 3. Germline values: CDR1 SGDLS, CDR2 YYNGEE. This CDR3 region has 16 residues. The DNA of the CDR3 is TGTGCCAGCAGCGTAGAGATAGCGGGGGGGACAGATACGCAGTATTTT. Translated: CASSVEIAGGTDTQYF.

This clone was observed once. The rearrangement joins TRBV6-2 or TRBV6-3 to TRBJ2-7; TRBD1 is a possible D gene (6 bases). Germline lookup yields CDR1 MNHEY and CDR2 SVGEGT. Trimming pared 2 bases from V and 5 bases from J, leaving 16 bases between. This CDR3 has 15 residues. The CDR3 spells CASSYEPAGVDEQYF. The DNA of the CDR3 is TGTGCCAGCAGTTACGAACCAGCAGGGGTCGACGAGCAGTACTTC.